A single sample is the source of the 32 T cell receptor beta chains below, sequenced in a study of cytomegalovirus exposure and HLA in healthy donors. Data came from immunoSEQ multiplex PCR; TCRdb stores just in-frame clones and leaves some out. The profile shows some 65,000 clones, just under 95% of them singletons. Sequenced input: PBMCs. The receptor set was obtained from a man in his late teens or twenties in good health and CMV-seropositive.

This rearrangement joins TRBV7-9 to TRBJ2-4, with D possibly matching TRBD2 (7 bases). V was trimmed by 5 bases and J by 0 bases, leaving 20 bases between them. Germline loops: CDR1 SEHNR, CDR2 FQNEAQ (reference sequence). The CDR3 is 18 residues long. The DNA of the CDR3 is TGTGCCAGCAGCGAAATATTTGGGGGGGCAATAGCCAAAAACATTCAGTACTTC. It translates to CASSEIFGGAIAKNIQYF.

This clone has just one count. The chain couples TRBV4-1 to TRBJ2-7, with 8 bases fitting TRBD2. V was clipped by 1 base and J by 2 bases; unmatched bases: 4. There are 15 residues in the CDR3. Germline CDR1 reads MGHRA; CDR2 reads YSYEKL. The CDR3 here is CASSQGIAGTYEQYF. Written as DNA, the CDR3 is TGCGCCAGCAGCCAAGGGATAGCGGGGACCTACGAGCAGTACTTC.

CDR3 amino acids: CASSQGIITPDTQYF. The CDR3 DNA reads TGTGCCAGCAGTCAGGGCATCATCACTCCAGATACGCAGTATTTT. The rearrangement links TRBV6-4 to TRBJ2-3, with a weak D call TRBD1 (5 bases). The ends were cut back, 5 bases at V and 4 bases at J, with 16 bases in the middle. The CDR3 sequence is 15 residues long. Germline assignment: CDR1 MRHNA and CDR2 SNTAGT.

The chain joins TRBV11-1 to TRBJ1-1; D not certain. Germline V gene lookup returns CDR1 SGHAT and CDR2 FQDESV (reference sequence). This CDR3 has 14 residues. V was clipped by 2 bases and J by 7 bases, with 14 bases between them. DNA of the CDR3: TGTGCCAGCAGCTTAAGCCGGAGGGCGGGTGAAGCTTTCTTT. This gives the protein CASSLSRRAGEAFF.

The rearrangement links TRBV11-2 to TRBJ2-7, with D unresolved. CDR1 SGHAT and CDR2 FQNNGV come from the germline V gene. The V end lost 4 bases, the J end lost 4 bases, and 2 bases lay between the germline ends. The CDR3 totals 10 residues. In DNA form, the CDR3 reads TGTGCCAGCAGCTCTTACGAGCAGTACTTC. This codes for CASSSYEQYF.

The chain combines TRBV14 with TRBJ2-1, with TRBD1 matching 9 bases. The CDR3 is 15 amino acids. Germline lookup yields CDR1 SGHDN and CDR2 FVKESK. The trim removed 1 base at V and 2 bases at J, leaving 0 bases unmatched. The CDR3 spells CASSQGDRAYNEQFF. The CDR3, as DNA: TGTGCCAGCAGCCAAGGGGACAGGGCCTACAATGAGCAGTTCTTC.

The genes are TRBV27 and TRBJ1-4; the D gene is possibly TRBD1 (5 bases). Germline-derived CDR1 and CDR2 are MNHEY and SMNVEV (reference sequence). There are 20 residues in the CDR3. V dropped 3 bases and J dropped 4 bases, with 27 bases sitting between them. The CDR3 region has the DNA TGTGCCAGCAGTTTTGCTATTCCGGGACTAGGGGTTCCGAGTAATGAAAAACTGTTTTTT. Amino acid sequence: CASSFAIPGLGVPSNEKLFF.

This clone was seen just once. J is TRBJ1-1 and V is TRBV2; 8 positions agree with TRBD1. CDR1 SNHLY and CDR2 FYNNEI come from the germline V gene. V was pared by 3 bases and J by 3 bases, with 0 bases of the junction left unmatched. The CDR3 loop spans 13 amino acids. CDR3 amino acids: CASSEDRDTEAFF. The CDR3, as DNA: TGTGCCAGCAGTGAGGACAGGGACACTGAAGCTTTCTTT.

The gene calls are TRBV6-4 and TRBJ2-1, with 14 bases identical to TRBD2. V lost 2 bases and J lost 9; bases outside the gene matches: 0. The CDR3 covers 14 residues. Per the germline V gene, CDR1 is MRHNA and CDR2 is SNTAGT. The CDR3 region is CASSDGLAGGEQFF. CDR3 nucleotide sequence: TGTGCCAGCAGTGACGGACTAGCGGGAGGTGAGCAGTTCTTC.

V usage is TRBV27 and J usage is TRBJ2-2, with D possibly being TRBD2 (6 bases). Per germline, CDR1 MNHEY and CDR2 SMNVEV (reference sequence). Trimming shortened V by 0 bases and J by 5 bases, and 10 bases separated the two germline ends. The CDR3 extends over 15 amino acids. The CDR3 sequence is CASSLSRGLTGELFF. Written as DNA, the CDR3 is TGTGCCAGCAGTTTATCACGGGGGTTGACCGGGGAGCTGTTTTTT.

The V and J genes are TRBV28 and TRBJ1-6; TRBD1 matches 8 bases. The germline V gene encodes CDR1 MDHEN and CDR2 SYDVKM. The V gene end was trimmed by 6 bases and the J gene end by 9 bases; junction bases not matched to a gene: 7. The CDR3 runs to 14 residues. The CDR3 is CASSQGTGASPLHF. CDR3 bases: TGTGCCAGCAGCCAAGGGACAGGTGCTTCACCCCTCCACTTT.

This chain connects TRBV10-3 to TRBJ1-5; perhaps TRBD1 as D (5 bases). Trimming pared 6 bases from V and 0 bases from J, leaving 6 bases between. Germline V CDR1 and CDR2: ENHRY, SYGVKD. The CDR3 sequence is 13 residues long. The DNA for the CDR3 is TGTGCCATCAGAGACAGTAGCAATCAGCCCCAGCATTTT. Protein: CAIRDSSNQPQHF.

In nucleotides, the CDR3 is TGTGCCAGCACCTACCCGGAATTGGGGAGAAGTGAGAACACTGAAGCTTTCTTT. Its protein product is CASTYPELGRSENTEAFF. V is TRBV6-4 and J is TRBJ1-1; no firm D call. Trimming stripped 7 bases from V and 1 base from J, with 25 bases between. The CDR3 is 18 amino acids. Germline V gene data show CDR1 as MRHNA and CDR2 as SNTAGT.

DNA for the CDR3: TGTGCCAGCTCACCAAACCGTCCGGGAACTGGTTATCAGCCCCAGCATTTT. It specifies CASSPNRPGTGYQPQHF. The chain combines TRBV18 with TRBJ1-5; D remains ambiguous. The V gene lost 2 bases and the J gene lost 5 bases, with 19 bases spanning the gap. This CDR3 spans 17 amino acids. Germline assignment: CDR1 KGHSH and CDR2 LQKENI.

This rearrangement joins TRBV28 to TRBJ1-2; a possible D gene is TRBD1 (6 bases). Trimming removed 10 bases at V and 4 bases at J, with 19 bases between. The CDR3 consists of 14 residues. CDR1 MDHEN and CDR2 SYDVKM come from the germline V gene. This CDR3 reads CATTGSDRTYGYTF. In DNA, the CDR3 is TGTGCCACCACCGGTTCCGACAGGACCTATGGCTACACCTTC.

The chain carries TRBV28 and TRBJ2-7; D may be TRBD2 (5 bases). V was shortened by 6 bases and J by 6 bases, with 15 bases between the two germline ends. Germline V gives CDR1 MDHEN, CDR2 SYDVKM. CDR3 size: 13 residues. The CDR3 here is CASSRGYLREQYF. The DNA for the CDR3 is TGTGCCAGCAGCCGGGGATACCTACGCGAGCAGTACTTC.

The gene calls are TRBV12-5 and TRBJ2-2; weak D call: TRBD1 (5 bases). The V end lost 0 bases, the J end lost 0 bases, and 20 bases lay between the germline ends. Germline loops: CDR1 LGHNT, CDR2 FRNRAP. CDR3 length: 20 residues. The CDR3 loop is CASGLVGQVQERANTGELFF. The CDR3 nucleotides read TGTGCTAGTGGTTTGGTGGGGCAGGTCCAGGAACGGGCGAACACCGGGGAGCTGTTTTTT. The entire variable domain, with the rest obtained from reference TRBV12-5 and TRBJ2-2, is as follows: DARVTQTPRHKVTEMGQEVTMRCQPILGHNTVFWYRQTMMQGLELLAYFRNRAPLDDSGMPKDRFSAEMPDATLATLKIQPSEPRDSAVYFCASGLVGQVQERANTGELFFGEGSRLTVL.

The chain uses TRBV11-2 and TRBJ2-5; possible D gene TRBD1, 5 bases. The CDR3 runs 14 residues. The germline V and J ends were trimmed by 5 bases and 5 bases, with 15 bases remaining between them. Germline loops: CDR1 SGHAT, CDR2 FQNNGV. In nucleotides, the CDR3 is TGTGCCAGCAGCCAGAGCAGGGCAGTGGAGACCCAGTACTTC. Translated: CASSQSRAVETQYF. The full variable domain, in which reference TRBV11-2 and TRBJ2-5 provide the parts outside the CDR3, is EAGVAQSPRYKIIEKRQSVAFWCNPISGHATLYWYQQILGQGPKLLIQFQNNGVVDDSQLPKDRFSAERLKGVDSTLKIQPAKLEDSAVYLCASSQSRAVETQYFGPGTRLLVL.

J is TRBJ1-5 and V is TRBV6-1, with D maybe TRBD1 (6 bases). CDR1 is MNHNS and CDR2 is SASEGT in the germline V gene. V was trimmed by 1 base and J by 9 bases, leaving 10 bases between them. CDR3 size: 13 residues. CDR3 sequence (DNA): TGTGCCAGCAGTGAAGACAGGGTAACGCCCCAGCATTTT. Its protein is CASSEDRVTPQHF.

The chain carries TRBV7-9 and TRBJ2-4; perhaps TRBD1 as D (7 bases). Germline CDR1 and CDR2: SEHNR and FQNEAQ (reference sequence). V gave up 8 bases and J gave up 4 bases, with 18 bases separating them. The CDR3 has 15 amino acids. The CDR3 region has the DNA TGTGCCAGCGCTGAGGGCGGGACAGTAAAAAACATTCAGTACTTC. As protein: CASAEGGTVKNIQYF.

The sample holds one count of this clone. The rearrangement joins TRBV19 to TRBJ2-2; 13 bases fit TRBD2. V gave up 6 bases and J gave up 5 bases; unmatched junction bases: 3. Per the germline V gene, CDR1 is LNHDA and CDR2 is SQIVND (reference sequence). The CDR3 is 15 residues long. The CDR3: CASSTGLAGTGELFF. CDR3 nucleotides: TGTGCCAGTAGCACGGGACTAGCGGGAACCGGGGAGCTGTTTTTT. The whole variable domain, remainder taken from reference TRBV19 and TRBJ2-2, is DGGITQSPKYLFRKEGQNVTLSCEQNLNHDAMYWYRQDPGQGLRLIYYSQIVNDFQKGDIAEGYSVSREKKESFPLTVTSAQKNPTAFYLCASSTGLAGTGELFFGEGSRLTVL.

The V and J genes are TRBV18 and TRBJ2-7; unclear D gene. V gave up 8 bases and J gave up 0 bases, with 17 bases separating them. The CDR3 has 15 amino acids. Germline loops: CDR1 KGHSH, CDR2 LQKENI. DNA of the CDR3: TGTGCCAGCGGATCTACCAGCGCCAGCTCCTACGAGCAGTACTTC. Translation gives CASGSTSASSYEQYF.

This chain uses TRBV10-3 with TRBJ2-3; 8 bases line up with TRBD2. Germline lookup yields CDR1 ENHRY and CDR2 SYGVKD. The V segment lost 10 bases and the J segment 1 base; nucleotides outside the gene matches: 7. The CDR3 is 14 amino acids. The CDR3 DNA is TGTGCCACCCTAGCGGGTAGCCGCACAGATACGCAGTATTTT. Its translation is CATLAGSRTDTQYF.

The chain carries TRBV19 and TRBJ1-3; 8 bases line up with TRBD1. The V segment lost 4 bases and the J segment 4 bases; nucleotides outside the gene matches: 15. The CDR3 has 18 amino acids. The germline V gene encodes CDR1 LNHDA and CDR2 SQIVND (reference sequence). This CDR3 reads CASSKGNRGAPEGNTIYF. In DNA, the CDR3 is TGTGCCAGTAGTAAAGGGAACAGGGGGGCCCCCGAGGGAAACACCATATATTTT.

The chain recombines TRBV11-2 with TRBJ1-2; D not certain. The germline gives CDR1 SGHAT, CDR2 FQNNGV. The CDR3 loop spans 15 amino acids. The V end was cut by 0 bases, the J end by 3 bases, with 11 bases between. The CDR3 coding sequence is TGTGCCAGCAGCTTAGAGGCGGGGATTGACTATGGCTACACCTTC. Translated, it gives CASSLEAGIDYGYTF.

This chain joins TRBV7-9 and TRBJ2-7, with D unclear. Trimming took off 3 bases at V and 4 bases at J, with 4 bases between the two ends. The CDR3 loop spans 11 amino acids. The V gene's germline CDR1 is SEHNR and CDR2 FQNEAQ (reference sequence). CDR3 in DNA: TGTGCCAGCAGCTTTGAGTACGAGCAGTACTTC. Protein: CASSFEYEQYF.

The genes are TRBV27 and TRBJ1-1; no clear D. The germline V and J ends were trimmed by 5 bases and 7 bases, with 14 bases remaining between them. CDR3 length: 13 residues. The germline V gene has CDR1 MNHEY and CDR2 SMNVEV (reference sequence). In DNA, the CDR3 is TGTGCCAGCAGTCCCCCCGGCGGGATTGAAGCTTTCTTT. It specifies CASSPPGGIEAFF.

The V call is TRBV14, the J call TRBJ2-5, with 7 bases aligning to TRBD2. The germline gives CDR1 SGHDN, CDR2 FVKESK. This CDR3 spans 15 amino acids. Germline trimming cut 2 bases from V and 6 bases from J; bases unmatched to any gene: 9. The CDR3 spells CASSQSSAGAKTQYF. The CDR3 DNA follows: TGTGCCAGCAGCCAAAGTTCGGCGGGAGCCAAGACCCAGTACTTC.

For the CDR3, the DNA is TGTGCCAGCACCCCAACAGGGGGTGGTTATCAGCCCCAGCATTTT. Translated: CASTPTGGGYQPQHF. V and J are TRBV6-6 and TRBJ1-5, with 8 positions matching TRBD1. The CDR3 consists of 15 residues. V was pared by 7 bases and J by 5 bases, with 10 bases of the junction left unmatched. Per the germline V gene, CDR1 is MNHNY and CDR2 is SVGAGI (reference sequence).

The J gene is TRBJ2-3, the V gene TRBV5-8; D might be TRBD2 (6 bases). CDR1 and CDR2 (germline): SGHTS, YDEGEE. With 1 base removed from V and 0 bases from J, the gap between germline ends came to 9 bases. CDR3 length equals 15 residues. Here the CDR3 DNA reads TGTGCCAGCAGCTTGATGCGGGGAAGCACAGATACGCAGTATTTT. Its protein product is CASSLMRGSTDTQYF. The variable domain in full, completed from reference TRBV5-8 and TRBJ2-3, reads EAGVTQSPTHLIKTRGQQATLRCSPISGHTSVYWYQQALGLGLQFLLWYDEGEERNRGNFPPRFSGRQFPNYSSELNVNALELEDSALYLCASSLMRGSTDTQYFGPGTRLTVL.

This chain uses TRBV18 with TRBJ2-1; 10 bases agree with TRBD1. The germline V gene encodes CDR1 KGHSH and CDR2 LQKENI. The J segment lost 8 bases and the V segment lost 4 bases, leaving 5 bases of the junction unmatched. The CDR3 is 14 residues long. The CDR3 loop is CASSRGQGGDEQFF. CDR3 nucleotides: TGTGCCAGCTCACGTGGACAGGGGGGCGATGAGCAGTTCTTC. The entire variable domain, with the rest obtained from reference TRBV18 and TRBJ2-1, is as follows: NAGVMQNPRHLVRRRGQEARLRCSPMKGHSHVYWYRQLPEEGLKFMVYLQKENIIDESGMPKERFSAEFPKEGPSILRIQQVVRGDSAAYFCASSRGQGGDEQFFGPGTRLTVL.

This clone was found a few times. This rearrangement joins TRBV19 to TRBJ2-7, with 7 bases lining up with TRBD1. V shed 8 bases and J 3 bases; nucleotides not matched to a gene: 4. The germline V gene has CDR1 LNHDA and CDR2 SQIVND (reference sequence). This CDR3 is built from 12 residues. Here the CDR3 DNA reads TGTGCCAGTGAGGGGACAGACTACGAGCAGTACTTC. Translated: CASEGTDYEQYF.